Listed below are T cell receptor beta chains from one sample, sequenced in a study of T cell responses to AZD1222 COVID-19 vaccine. Sequenced by immunoSEQ multiplex PCR; TCRdb stores in-frame clones only, minus some. The sample includes under 150,000 clones, roughly 88% of them seen just once. Source: peripheral blood, taken 28 days after the second AZD1222 dose. These receptors originate from an adult who received the AZD1222 COVID-19 vaccine. The CDR3 runs from the conserved cysteine through the conserved F or W. D genes are given only for firm matches. Clone size is given for some rows only: seen once, a few or many times, or a class if the clone is expanded.

NA	TRBJ1-2	TRBV6-5	NA	CASSLTGNYGYTF	TGTGCCAGCAGTTTAACAGGCAACTATGGCTACACCTTC
NA	TRBJ1-2	TRBV11-2	NA	CASSGSGLYGYTF	TGTGCCAGCAGCGGGTCAGGGCTCTATGGCTACACCTTC
NA	TRBJ1-2	TRBV18	NA	CASSSQVNYGYTF	TGTGCCAGCTCATCACAGGTGAACTATGGCTACACCTTC
NA	TRBJ1-1	TRBV18	NA	CASSLDLRGNTEAFF	TGTGCCAGCTCACTTGACCTCCGAGGTAACACTGAAGCTTTCTTT
NA	TRBJ2-5	TRBV5-6	TRBD1	CASSQTGIQETQYF	TGTGCCAGCAGCCAGACAGGGATCCAAGAGACCCAGTACTTC
NA	TRBJ1-5	TRBV7-2	TRBD1	CASSSGQGGNQPQHF	TGTGCCAGCAGCTCCGGACAGGGGGGAAATCAGCCCCAGCATTTT
few	TRBJ1-2	TRBV3-1/TRBV3-2	NA	CASRPQGDISTYGYTF	TGTGCCAGCAGACCCCAAGGGGACATCTCGACGTATGGCTACACCTTC
NA	TRBJ1-4	TRBV12-3/TRBV12-4	NA	CASRAGPAMELFF	TGTGCCAGCAGAGCTGGTCCCGCGATGGAACTGTTTTTT
NA	TRBJ2-3	TRBV5-1	NA	CASSLGKVNTDTQYF	TGCGCCAGCAGCTTGGGAAAAGTGAACACAGATACGCAGTATTTT
once	TRBJ2-2	TRBV19	NA	CATHGASTGELFF	TGTGCCACCCACGGGGCATCCACCGGGGAGCTGTTTTTT
NA	TRBJ1-2	TRBV4-3	TRBD1	CASSPGQGRYGYTF	TGCGCCAGCAGCCCGGGACAGGGTCGCTATGGCTACACCTTC
once	TRBJ1-4	TRBV29-1	NA	CSVEVGARNEKLFF	TGCAGCGTTGAGGTGGGGGCTCGAAATGAAAAACTGTTTTTT
NA	TRBJ1-6	TRBV5-1	NA	CASSPDSSYNSPLHF	TGCGCCAGCAGCCCAGACAGCTCCTATAATTCACCCCTCCACTTT
NA	TRBJ1-1	TRBV6-5	NA	CASSQNQETEAFF	TGTGCCAGCAGTCAAAACCAGGAAACTGAAGCTTTCTTT
NA	TRBJ1-6	TRBV10-2	TRBD1	CASSTARQGSSPLHF	TGCGCCAGCAGCACCGCGAGACAGGGGAGTTCACCCCTCCACTTT
NA	TRBJ1-1	TRBV5-1	NA	CASSLDLGTEAFF	TGCGCCAGCAGCTTGGACCTGGGCACTGAAGCTTTCTTT
NA	TRBJ1-5	TRBV7-2	TRBD1	CASSQGQGSQPQHF	TGTGCCAGCAGCCAAGGACAGGGCAGTCAGCCCCAGCATTTT
NA	TRBJ2-7	TRBV7-3	TRBD1	CASSQDRDIHEQYF	TGTGCCAGCAGCCAGGACAGGGATATCCACGAGCAGTACTTC
NA	TRBJ2-3	TRBV5-1	TRBD1	CASSSPGTGLLFLTDTQYF	TGCGCCAGCAGCTCCCCGGGGACAGGGCTCCTCTTCCTCACAGATACGCAGTATTTT
NA	TRBJ2-5	TRBV29-1	NA	CSVWHEGETQYF	TGCAGCGTTTGGCACGAGGGGGAGACCCAGTACTTC
NA	TRBJ1-4	TRBV7-6	NA	CASSLRPAGLREKLFF	TGTGCCAGCAGCTTAAGGCCAGCGGGATTACGTGAAAAACTGTTTTTT
NA	TRBJ1-1	TRBV6-5	TRBD1	CASSYGTEVGAFF	TGTGCCAGCAGTTACGGGACAGAAGTTGGAGCTTTCTTT
once	TRBJ2-7	TRBV7-9	NA	CASSWGSYEQYF	TGTGCCAGCAGCTGGGGTTCCTACGAGCAGTACTTC
NA	TRBJ2-1	TRBV7-8	NA	CASSFPRGDEQFF	TGTGCCAGCAGCTTTCCCAGGGGTGATGAGCAGTTCTTC
NA	TRBJ2-7	TRBV6-2/TRBV6-3	TRBD2	CASSIQPGLALIYEQYF	TGTGCCAGCAGCATTCAGCCGGGACTAGCGTTAATCTACGAGCAGTACTTC
few	TRBJ1-3	TRBV19	NA	CASSNFGIFDSGNTIYF	TGTGCCAGTAGTAATTTCGGGATCTTCGACTCTGGAAACACCATATATTTT
NA	TRBJ2-3	TRBV2	NA	CASSEYGGKQYF	TGTGCCAGCAGTGAATACGGGGGAAAGCAGTATTTT
NA	TRBJ1-2	TRBV4-3	NA	CASSQDRWGAGGYTF	TGCGCCAGCAGCCAAGATCGTTGGGGAGCGGGTGGCTACACCTTC
few	TRBJ2-7	TRBV7-9	NA	CASSSPGALIYEQYF	TGTGCCAGCAGCTCCCCGGGGGCGCTTATCTACGAGCAGTACTTC
NA	TRBJ2-3	TRBV5-1	TRBD2	CATPPREGRGGTDTQYF	TGCGCCACCCCACCCCGGGAGGGAAGGGGTGGCACAGATACGCAGTATTTT
NA	TRBJ2-3	TRBV2	NA	CASSNQFAADTQYF	TGTGCCAGCAGTAACCAGTTTGCGGCAGATACGCAGTATTTT
NA	TRBJ1-2	TRBV3-1/TRBV3-2	TRBD1	CASALRGLNYGYTF	TGTGCCAGCGCCCTCAGGGGGCTAAACTATGGCTACACCTTC
NA	TRBJ1-1	TRBV5-6	TRBD1	CASSLQGANTEAFF	TGTGCCAGCAGTTTGCAGGGGGCCAACACTGAAGCTTTCTTT
NA	TRBJ2-1	TRBV5-4	NA	CASSLAWGSYNEQFF	TGTGCCAGCAGCTTGGCCTGGGGCAGCTACAATGAGCAGTTCTTC
NA	TRBJ1-2	TRBV4-3	NA	CASSQEHRVGGYTF	TGCGCCAGCAGCCAAGAGCACAGGGTTGGTGGCTACACCTTC
NA	TRBJ2-7	TRBV28	TRBD1	CASRSGQAREYF	TGTGCCAGCAGATCGGGACAGGCAAGGGAGTACTTC
NA	TRBJ2-5	TRBV10-3	NA	CAIGRGDRGVSETQYF	TGTGCCATCGGGCGTGGAGACAGAGGAGTTTCAGAGACCCAGTACTTC
NA	TRBJ2-7	TRBV11-2	NA	CASSFSVGVEQYF	TGTGCCAGCAGCTTCTCGGTGGGAGTCGAGCAGTACTTC
NA	TRBJ2-1	TRBV6-4	TRBD2	CASRQGLAGGDEQFF	TGTGCCAGCAGACAGGGACTAGCGGGGGGTGATGAGCAGTTCTTC
few	TRBJ1-1	TRBV6-5	NA	CASSYKGDGRDTEAFF	TGTGCCAGCAGTTACAAGGGGGACGGCAGGGACACTGAAGCTTTCTTT
NA	TRBJ1-2	TRBV11-2	NA	CASSHRYTSTF	TGTGCCAGCAGCCACAGGTATACGAGCACCTTC
NA	TRBJ1-6	TRBV27	NA	CASSPARRGRSYNSPLHF	TGTGCCAGCAGTCCCGCTAGGCGGGGTCGGTCCTATAATTCACCCCTCCACTTT
NA	TRBJ1-2	TRBV12-5	NA	CASGSEPGADVTF	TGTGCTAGTGGTTCCGAACCCGGGGCGGATGTCACCTTC
NA	TRBJ1-2	TRBV3-1/TRBV3-2	NA	CASSQDRVGYTF	TGTGCCAGCAGCCAAGATAGGGTTGGCTACACCTTC
NA	TRBJ1-5	TRBV5-6	NA	CASSFAGGQPQHF	TGTGCCAGCAGCTTTGCGGGGGGTCAGCCCCAGCATTTT
NA	TRBJ2-5	TRBV5-4	NA	CASSRDQETQYF	TGTGCCAGCAGCCGAGACCAAGAGACCCAGTACTTC
NA	TRBJ1-6	TRBV9	NA	CASSVGKLTYNSPLHF	TGTGCCAGCAGCGTAGGGAAGCTGACCTATAATTCACCCCTCCACTTT
NA	TRBJ1-2	TRBV29-1	NA	CSVEEGSGVDGYTF	TGCAGCGTTGAAGAAGGGTCAGGGGTCGATGGCTACACCTTC
NA	TRBJ1-2	TRBV2	NA	CASSDGGRGYGYTF	TGTGCCAGCAGTGACGGAGGCCGAGGCTATGGCTACACCTTC